Each of the 25 T cell receptor beta chains below was sequenced from the same sample in a study of T cell responses to AZD1222 COVID-19 vaccine (dated by TCRdb to the early 2020s). The library was built by means of the immunoSEQ multiplex PCR assay. In its TCRdb copy, this immuneACCESS table keeps in-frame sequences only and misses some clones. Where compared with another copy, unresolved V genes explain less than half of these, and the others have no known cause. The sample table shows 120,000 or so clones, and 87% are seen once. The ten largest clones capture approximately 1.1% of the sample. Reading the label with the study, this specimen's time point is: baseline before first vaccination. The specimen comprised peripheral blood, sampled on day 0 of AZD1222 vaccination. The receptor source for this set is an adult in good health.

This clone occurred a few times. The chain is built from TRBV5-1 and TRBJ1-2; 9 bases line up with TRBD1. The junction had 10 bases not matched to a gene; V was cut back by 4 bases and J by 6 bases. This CDR3 has 15 amino acids. Germline V lookup: CDR1 SGHRS, CDR2 YFSETQ. The CDR3 here is CASSLGGQGFDGYTF. As DNA, the CDR3 is TGCGCCAGCAGCCTGGGGGGACAGGGATTTGATGGCTACACCTTC.

The gene calls are TRBV7-2 and TRBJ2-7; 9 nucleotides line up with TRBD2. The V segment lost 5 bases and the J segment 7 bases; nucleotides outside the gene matches: 21. The CDR3 is made up of 18 amino acids. Germline loops: CDR1 SGHTA, CDR2 FQGNSA. CDR3 loop: CASSPRGAAGGLFGEQYF. CDR3 nucleotides: TGTGCCAGCAGCCCCAGGGGGGCGGCGGGGGGGCTCTTCGGGGAGCAGTACTTC.

The V and J genes are TRBV6-2 or TRBV6-3 and TRBJ1-5, with TRBD1 matching over 8 bases. This CDR3 is built from 15 residues. The V segment lost 5 bases and the J segment 6 bases; nucleotides outside the gene matches: 9. Germline values: CDR1 MNHEY, CDR2 SVGEGT. The CDR3 sequence: CASSKRTGLSQPQHF. The CDR3 nucleotides read TGTGCCAGCAGTAAACGGACAGGGTTGAGTCAGCCCCAGCATTTT.

The chain recombines TRBV5-1 with TRBJ2-1, with no clear D. V lost 7 bases to trimming and J lost 2 bases, with 10 bases between them. Germline V gene lookup returns CDR1 SGHRS and CDR2 YFSETQ. CDR3 length equals 13 residues. This chain's CDR3 is CASAVGPYNEQFF. In nucleotides, the CDR3 is TGCGCCAGCGCGGTGGGCCCCTACAATGAGCAGTTCTTC.

The chain has TRBV5-1 and TRBJ2-1; the D gene is possibly TRBD2 (7 bases). The CDR3 is 15 residues long. V lost 5 bases and J 12 bases, leaving 24 bases between the germline ends. CDR1 is SGHRS and CDR2 is YFSETQ in the germline V gene. The CDR3 sequence is CASRAGGQQEFGQFF. DNA for the CDR3: TGCGCCAGCAGGGCCGGGGGGCAACAGGAATTTGGGCAGTTCTTC. Using reference TRBV5-1 and TRBJ2-1 for the parts outside the CDR3, the full variable domain is KAGVTQTPRYLIKTRGQQVTLSCSPISGHRSVSWYQQTPGQGLQFLFEYFSETQRNKGNFPGRFSGRQFSNSRSEMNVSTLELGDSALYLCASRAGGQQEFGQFFGPGTRLTVL.

The chain carries TRBV5-6 and TRBJ2-5; 8 bases are a match to TRBD2. CDR3 length equals 14 residues. Germline CDR1 and CDR2: SGHDT and YYEEEE. The ends lost 4 bases at V and 7 bases at J; junction bases unmatched: 9. The CDR3 sequence is CASSPGTREATQYF. CDR3 nucleotides: TGTGCCAGCAGCCCCGGGACTAGAGAAGCGACCCAGTACTTC.

This chain links TRBV4-2 with TRBJ1-1; D call uncertain. V was shortened by 6 bases and J by 7 bases, with 18 bases between the two germline ends. CDR1 and CDR2 from the germline V gene are LGHNA and YNFKEQ. This CDR3 has 14 amino acids. The CDR3 sequence: CASRPTQVEGEAFF. The CDR3, as DNA: TGTGCCAGCAGACCGACCCAAGTTGAGGGTGAAGCTTTCTTT.

V and J are TRBV3-1 (or the pseudogene TRBV3-2) and TRBJ1-1; D not resolved. Germline V gene lookup returns CDR1 LGHDT and CDR2 YNNKEL (reference sequence). This CDR3 has 14 residues. V was shortened by 11 bases and J by 5 bases, with 21 bases between the two germline ends. The CDR3 region is CAVQHGLGKTEAFF. The CDR3 bases are TGTGCCGTACAACATGGGCTAGGAAAAACTGAAGCTTTCTTT.

The chain combines TRBV12-5 with TRBJ1-2; weak D call: TRBD1 (6 bases). The CDR3 spans 13 residues. The V and J ends lost 3 bases and 7 bases respectively, with 12 bases between them. The germline CDR1 and CDR2 sequences are LGHNT and FRNRAP. The CDR3 reads CASGLWGAGGYTF. Here the CDR3 DNA reads TGTGCTAGTGGTTTATGGGGGGCAGGTGGCTACACCTTC.

The J gene is TRBJ1-2, the V gene TRBV6-5; tentatively, D is TRBD1 (5 bases). Germline CDR1 MNHEY, CDR2 SVGAGI. V lost 0 bases to trimming and J lost 4 bases, with 12 bases between them. The CDR3 totals 15 residues. The CDR3 coding sequence is TGTGCCAGCAGTTACTCGAATCCAGGGACCTATGGCTACACCTTC. Its protein is CASSYSNPGTYGYTF.

The chain employs TRBV6-2 or TRBV6-3 and TRBJ1-1; D might be TRBD1 (5 bases). Germline V gene data show CDR1 as MNHEY and CDR2 as SVGEGT. The CDR3 length is 15 residues. Trimming took off 6 bases at V and 1 base at J, with 15 bases between the two ends. CDR3 loop: CASSEYRGPNTEAFF. The CDR3 DNA sequence: TGTGCCAGCAGCGAGTATAGGGGCCCGAACACTGAAGCTTTCTTT.

The V gene is TRBV5-1, the J gene TRBJ1-4; 8 bases map to TRBD1. The CDR3 is 15 residues long. Trimming at V came to 1 base and at J to 7 bases, leaving 6 bases not matched to a gene. Germline values: CDR1 SGHRS, CDR2 YFSETQ. CDR3 in DNA: TGCGCCAGCAGCTTGAGACAGGGGACGGGTGAAAAACTGTTTTTT. It translates to CASSLRQGTGEKLFF.

The gene calls are TRBV15 and TRBJ1-2, with TRBD1 as a possible D gene (5 bases). Germline V gene lookup returns CDR1 LNHNV and CDR2 YYDKDF (reference sequence). V lost 2 bases to trimming and J lost 2 bases, with 9 bases between them. This CDR3 is 14 amino acids long. The CDR3 here is CATSRPRENYGYTF. The CDR3 DNA is TGTGCCACCAGCAGACCCAGGGAGAACTATGGCTACACCTTC. Based on the CDR3 plus reference TRBV15 and TRBJ1-2, the full variable domain is DAMVIQNPRYQVTQFGKPVTLSCSQTLNHNVMYWYQQKSSQAPKLLFHYYDKDFNNEADTPDNFQSRRPNTSFCFLDIRSPGLGDTAMYLCATSRPRENYGYTFGSGTRLTVV.

J is TRBJ1-6 and V is TRBV7-9; D not resolved. Trimming left V 4 bases short and J 9 bases short, with 13 bases between. The CDR3 has 14 amino acids. Looked up from germline, CDR1 is SEHNR and CDR2 is FQNEAQ (reference sequence). The CDR3: CASSSDWGSSPLHF. CDR3 bases: TGTGCCAGCAGCTCCGACTGGGGTTCTTCACCCCTCCACTTT.

The chain employs TRBV6-2 or TRBV6-3 and TRBJ2-3; the D gene is possibly TRBD2 (5 bases). V was clipped by 2 bases and J by 3 bases, with 9 bases between them. CDR1 and CDR2 (germline): MNHEY, SVGEGT. The length of the CDR3 is 14 residues. This CDR3 is CASSYARETDTQYF. CDR3 bases: TGTGCCAGCAGTTACGCACGGGAAACAGATACGCAGTATTTT.

The rearrangement joins TRBV11-2 to TRBJ2-3, with 8 nucleotides matching TRBD1. Unmatched junction bases numbered 10, after V lost 0 bases and J lost 5 bases. The CDR3 is 17 residues long. Germline CDR1 is SGHAT and CDR2 is FQNNGV. The CDR3 loop reads CASSLEWGRGRRDTQYF. The CDR3 coding sequence is TGTGCCAGCAGCTTAGAATGGGGCAGGGGGCGTCGAGATACGCAGTATTTT.

The chain has TRBV6-4 and TRBJ1-2; no definite D call. Trimming left V 0 bases short and J 4 bases short, with 18 bases between. Germline V gives CDR1 MRHNA, CDR2 SNTAGT. The CDR3 runs to 17 residues. The CDR3 here is CASSDSSTRVLLYGYTF. The CDR3, as DNA: TGTGCCAGCAGTGACTCCTCGACGAGGGTCCTCCTCTATGGCTACACCTTC.

The chain employs TRBV11-2 and TRBJ2-1; 11 nucleotides line up with TRBD1. This CDR3 has 18 residues. The trim removed 2 bases at V and 0 bases at J, leaving 6 bases unmatched. CDR1 SGHAT and CDR2 FQNNGV come from the germline V gene. Here the CDR3 reads CASSLIGQGASSYNEQFF. For the CDR3, the DNA is TGTGCCAGCAGCTTAATCGGACAGGGGGCGAGCTCCTACAATGAGCAGTTCTTC.

This clone showed up just a few times. The rearrangement links TRBV2 to TRBJ1-5; possible D gene TRBD1, 5 bases. CDR1 and CDR2 (germline): SNHLY, FYNNEI. CDR3 size: 13 residues. The ends were cut back, 7 bases at V and 6 bases at J, with 13 bases in the middle. The CDR3 here is CASTQGRGQPQHF. In DNA form, the CDR3 reads TGTGCCAGCACGCAGGGAAGGGGTCAGCCCCAGCATTTT.

This chain links TRBV29-1 with TRBJ1-1; D is uncertain. The CDR3 spans 13 residues. V dropped 5 bases and J dropped 4 bases, with 14 bases sitting between them. Germline-derived CDR1 and CDR2 are SQVTM and ANQGSEA. CDR3 in amino acids: CSVLTGVGTEAFF. DNA of the CDR3: TGCAGCGTTCTCACCGGGGTGGGCACTGAAGCTTTCTTT.

V is TRBV6-5 and J is TRBJ2-7; D not resolved. The CDR3 loop spans 12 amino acids. V was cut by 6 bases and J by 4 bases, with 10 bases left in between. Germline assignment: CDR1 MNHEY and CDR2 SVGAGI. DNA of the CDR3: TGTGCCAGCAGGAAGGACGGGTACGAGCAGTACTTC. This codes for CASRKDGYEQYF.

The chain has TRBV7-2 and TRBJ2-1; D tentatively reads TRBD1 or TRBD2 (5 bases each). V gave up 2 bases and J gave up 6 bases, with 11 bases separating them. The CDR3 is 14 amino acids. Germline CDR1 and CDR2: SGHTA and FQGNSA. The CDR3 nucleotides are TGTGCCAGCAGCTTACGAGGGGCAGTCAATGAGCAGTTCTTC. This codes for CASSLRGAVNEQFF.

The chain combines TRBV19 with TRBJ1-5, with 8 nucleotides matching TRBD1. The germline gives CDR1 LNHDA, CDR2 SQIVND (reference sequence). This CDR3 has 15 amino acids. The J segment lost 3 bases and the V segment lost 8 bases, leaving 9 bases of the junction unmatched. CDR3 nucleotide sequence: TGTGCCAGTGTCAAGGACAGGGCGACCAATCAGCCCCAGCATTTT. Its translation: CASVKDRATNQPQHF.

The table lists this clone with a count of one. V gene TRBV5-6 combines with J gene TRBJ2-7, with 7 bases that match TRBD2. CDR1 and CDR2 from the germline V gene are SGHDT and YYEEEE. The CDR3 totals 15 residues. Trimming took 6 bases from V and 7 from J; bases not matched to a gene: 16. The CDR3 DNA is TGTGCCAGCACCCTGGGCGGGGGTTGGATGGATGAGCAGTACTTC. Protein product: CASTLGGGWMDEQYF.

This rearrangement joins TRBV10-3 to TRBJ2-6; D ambiguous. The CDR3 is 14 residues long. In germline, CDR1 is ENHRY, CDR2 SYGVKD. The V end was cut by 3 bases, the J end by 0 bases, with 3 bases between. CDR3 sequence reads: CAISDSSGANVLTF. The CDR3 DNA is TGTGCCATCAGTGACAGCTCTGGGGCCAACGTCCTGACTTTC.